This T cell receptor (beta chain) was sequenced in a study of CD8+ T cells in alopecia areata. The sequencing template was cDNA reverse transcribed from extracted RNA. Assay: immunoSEQ multiplex PCR; the TCRdb copy retains only in-frame clones and omits some. The table records about 220,000 clones, about 50% of them present only once. This clone was seen only once. Looked up from germline, CDR1 is SQVTM and CDR2 is ANQGSEA. With 4 bases removed from V and 4 bases from J, the gap between germline ends came to 7 bases. The CDR3 covers 11 residues. Treatment indicated: oral pan-JAK inhibitor, 5-10 mg twice daily. It was from alopecia areata patients that lesional scalp punch biopsies and peripheral blood were collected. PBMCs served as the source from which CD4+ and CD8+ T cells were sorted.

The source is a human donor with alopecia areata. The V call is TRBV29-1, the J call TRBJ2-5; D ambiguous. The source was CD4+ T cells sorted from blood, collected at week 4, from a patient treated with tofacitinib. The CDR3 region has the DNA TGCAGCGTTGGATTCTCAGAGACCCAGTACTTC. Amino acids: CSVGFSETQYF.